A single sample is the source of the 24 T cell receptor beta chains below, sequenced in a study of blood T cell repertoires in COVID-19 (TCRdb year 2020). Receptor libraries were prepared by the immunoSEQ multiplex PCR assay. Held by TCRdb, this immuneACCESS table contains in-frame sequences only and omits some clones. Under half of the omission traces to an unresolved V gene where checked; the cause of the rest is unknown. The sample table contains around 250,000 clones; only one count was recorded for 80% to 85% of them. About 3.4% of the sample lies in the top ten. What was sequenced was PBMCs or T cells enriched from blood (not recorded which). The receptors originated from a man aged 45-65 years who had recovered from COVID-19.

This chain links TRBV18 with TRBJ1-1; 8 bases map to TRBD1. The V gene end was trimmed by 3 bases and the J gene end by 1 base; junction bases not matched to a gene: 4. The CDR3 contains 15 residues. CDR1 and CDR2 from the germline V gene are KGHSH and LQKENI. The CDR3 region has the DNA TGTGCCAGCTCACCCGGACAGGGAAAGAACACTGAAGCTTTCTTT. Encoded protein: CASSPGQGKNTEAFF.

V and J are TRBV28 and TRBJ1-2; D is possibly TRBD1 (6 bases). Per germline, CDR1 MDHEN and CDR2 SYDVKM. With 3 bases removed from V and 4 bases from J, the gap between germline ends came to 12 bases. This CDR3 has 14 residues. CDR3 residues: CASSLTGGIYGYTF. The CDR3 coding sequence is TGTGCCAGCAGTTTGACGGGGGGCATCTATGGCTACACCTTC.

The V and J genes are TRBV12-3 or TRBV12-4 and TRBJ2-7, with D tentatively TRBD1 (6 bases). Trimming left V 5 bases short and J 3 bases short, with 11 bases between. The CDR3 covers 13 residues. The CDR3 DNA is TGTGCCAGCAGTAGAATACAGGGCTACGAGCAGTACTTC. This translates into CASSRIQGYEQYF.

The CDR3 is CASSTRTSGGDGELFF. CDR3 in DNA: TGTGCCAGCAGCACCCGGACTAGCGGGGGGGACGGGGAGCTGTTTTTT. This sequence joins TRBV7-9 and TRBJ2-2; TRBD2 agrees at 15 bases. The junction had 5 bases not matched to a gene; V was cut back by 5 bases and J by 7 bases. This CDR3 has 16 amino acids. Looked up from germline, CDR1 is SEHNR and CDR2 is FQNEAQ (reference sequence).

The CDR3 sequence is CAISEFTGGNGYTF. The CDR3 bases are TGTGCCATCAGTGAGTTTACAGGGGGAAATGGCTACACCTTC. The J gene is TRBJ1-2, the V gene TRBV10-3; 8 bases line up with TRBD1. After removal of 1 base from V and 6 bases from J, the junction contained 4 bases not matched to a gene. The CDR3 extends over 14 amino acids. Germline CDR1 ENHRY, CDR2 SYGVKD.

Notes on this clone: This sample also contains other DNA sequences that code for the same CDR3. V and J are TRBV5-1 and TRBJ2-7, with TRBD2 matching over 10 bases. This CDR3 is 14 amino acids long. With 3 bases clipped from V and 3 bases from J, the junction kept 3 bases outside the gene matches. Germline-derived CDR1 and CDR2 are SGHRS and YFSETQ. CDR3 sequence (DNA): TGCGCCAGCAGCTCAGGACTAGCGGACTACGAGCAGTACTTC. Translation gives CASSSGLADYEQYF.

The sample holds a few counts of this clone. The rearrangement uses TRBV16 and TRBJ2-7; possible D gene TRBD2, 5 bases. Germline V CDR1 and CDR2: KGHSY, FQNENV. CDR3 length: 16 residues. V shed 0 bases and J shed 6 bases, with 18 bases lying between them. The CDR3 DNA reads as TGTGCCAGCAGCCAATCGGCCCTCGGATCGGCGGGCGAGCAGTACTTC. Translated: CASSQSALGSAGEQYF.

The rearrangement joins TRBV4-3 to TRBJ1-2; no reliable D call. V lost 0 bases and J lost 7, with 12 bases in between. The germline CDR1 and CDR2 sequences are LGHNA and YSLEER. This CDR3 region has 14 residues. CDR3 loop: CASSQDRGVVGYTF. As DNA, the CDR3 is TGCGCCAGCAGCCAAGATCGGGGTGTGGTTGGCTACACCTTC.

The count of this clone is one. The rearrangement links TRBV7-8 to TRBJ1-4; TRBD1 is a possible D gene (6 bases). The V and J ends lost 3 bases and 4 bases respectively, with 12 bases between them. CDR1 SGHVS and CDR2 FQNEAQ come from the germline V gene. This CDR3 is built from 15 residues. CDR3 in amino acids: CASSFTGSGNEKLFF. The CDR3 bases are TGTGCCAGCAGCTTTACAGGGTCGGGTAATGAAAAACTGTTTTTT.

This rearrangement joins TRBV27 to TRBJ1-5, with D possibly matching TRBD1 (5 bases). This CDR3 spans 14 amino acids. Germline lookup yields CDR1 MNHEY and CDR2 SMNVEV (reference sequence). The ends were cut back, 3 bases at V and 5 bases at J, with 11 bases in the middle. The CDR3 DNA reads TGTGCCAGCAGTTTCGGGCAGGGTTATCAGCCCCAGCATTTT. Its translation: CASSFGQGYQPQHF.

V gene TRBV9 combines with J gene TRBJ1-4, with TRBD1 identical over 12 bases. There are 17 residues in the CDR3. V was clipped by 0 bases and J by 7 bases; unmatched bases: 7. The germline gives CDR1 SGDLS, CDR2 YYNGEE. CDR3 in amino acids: CASSVAGQGALVEKLFF. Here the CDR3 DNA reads TGTGCCAGCAGCGTAGCGGGACAGGGGGCCTTAGTTGAAAAACTGTTTTTT.

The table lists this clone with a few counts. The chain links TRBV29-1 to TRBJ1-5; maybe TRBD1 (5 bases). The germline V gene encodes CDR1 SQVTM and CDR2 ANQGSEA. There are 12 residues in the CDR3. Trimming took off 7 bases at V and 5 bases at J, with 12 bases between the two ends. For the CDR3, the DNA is TGCAGCGGAACGGGACTCCATCAGCCCCAGCATTTT. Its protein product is CSGTGLHQPQHF.

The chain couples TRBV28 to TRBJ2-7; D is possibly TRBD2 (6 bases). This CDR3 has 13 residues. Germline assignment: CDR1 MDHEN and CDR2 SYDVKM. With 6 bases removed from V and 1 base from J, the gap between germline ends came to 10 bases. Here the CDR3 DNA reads TGTGCCAGCAGCCAAGGGAGGTCCTACGAGCAGTACTTC. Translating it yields CASSQGRSYEQYF.

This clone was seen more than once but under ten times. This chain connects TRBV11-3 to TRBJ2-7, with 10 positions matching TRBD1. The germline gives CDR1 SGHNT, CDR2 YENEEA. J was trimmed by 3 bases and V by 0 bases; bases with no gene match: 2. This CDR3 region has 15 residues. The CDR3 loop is CASSLETGGFYEQYF. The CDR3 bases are TGTGCCAGCAGCTTAGAGACAGGGGGCTTCTACGAGCAGTACTTC.

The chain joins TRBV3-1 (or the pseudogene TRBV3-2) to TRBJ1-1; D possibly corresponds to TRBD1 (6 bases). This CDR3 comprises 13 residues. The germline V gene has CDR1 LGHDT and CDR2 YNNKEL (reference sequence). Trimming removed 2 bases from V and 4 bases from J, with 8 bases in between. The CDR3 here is CASSQRGGTEAFF. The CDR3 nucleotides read TGTGCCAGCAGCCAAAGGGGGGGCACTGAAGCTTTCTTT.

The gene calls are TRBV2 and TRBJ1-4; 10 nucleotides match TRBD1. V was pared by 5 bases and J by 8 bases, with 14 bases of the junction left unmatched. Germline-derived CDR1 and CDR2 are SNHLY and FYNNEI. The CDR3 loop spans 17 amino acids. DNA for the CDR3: TGTGCCAGCAGTCTCCGCGTCCTGGGGACAGGGGACGAAAAACTGTTTTTT. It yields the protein CASSLRVLGTGDEKLFF.

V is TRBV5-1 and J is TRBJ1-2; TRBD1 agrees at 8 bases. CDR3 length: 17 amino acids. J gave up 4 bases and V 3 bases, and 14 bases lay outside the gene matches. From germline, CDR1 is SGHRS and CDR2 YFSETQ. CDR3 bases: TGCGCCAGCAGCTACTCCCCCGTCGGACAGGGCCGCTATGGCTACACCTTC. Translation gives CASSYSPVGQGRYGYTF.

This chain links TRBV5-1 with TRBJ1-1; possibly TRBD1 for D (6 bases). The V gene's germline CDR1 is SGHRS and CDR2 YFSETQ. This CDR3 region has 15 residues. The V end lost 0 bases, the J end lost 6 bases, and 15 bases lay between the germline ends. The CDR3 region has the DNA TGCGCCAGCAGCTTGGAGGGCCGAAAGGGGGCTGAAGCTTTCTTT. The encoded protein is CASSLEGRKGAEAFF.

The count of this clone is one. CDR3 DNA sequence: TGTGCCAGCAGCCTTATGGGGGACAGAAACACTGAAGCTTTCTTT. As protein: CASSLMGDRNTEAFF. The rearrangement uses TRBV7-8 and TRBJ1-1; 7 nucleotides line up with TRBD1. Germline assignment: CDR1 SGHVS and CDR2 FQNEAQ. The ends lost 5 bases at V and 2 bases at J; junction bases unmatched: 8. The CDR3 covers 15 residues.

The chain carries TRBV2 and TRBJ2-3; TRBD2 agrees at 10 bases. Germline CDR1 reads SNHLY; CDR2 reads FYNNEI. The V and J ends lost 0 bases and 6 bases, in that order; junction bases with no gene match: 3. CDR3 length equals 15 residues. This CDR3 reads CASSEASGGEDTQYF. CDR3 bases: TGTGCCAGCAGTGAAGCCAGCGGGGGGGAGGATACGCAGTATTTT.

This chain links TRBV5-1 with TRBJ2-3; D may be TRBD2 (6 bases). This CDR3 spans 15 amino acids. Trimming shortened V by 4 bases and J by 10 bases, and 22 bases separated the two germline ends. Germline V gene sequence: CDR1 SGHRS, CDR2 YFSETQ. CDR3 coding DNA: TGCGCCAGCAGCCTTACCTCCGCGGGACCACCCTCGCAGTATTTT. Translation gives CASSLTSAGPPSQYF.

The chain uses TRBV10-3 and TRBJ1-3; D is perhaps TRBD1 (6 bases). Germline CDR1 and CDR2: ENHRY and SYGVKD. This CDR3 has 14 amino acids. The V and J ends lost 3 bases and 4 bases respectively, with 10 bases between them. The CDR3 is CAISEGQSGNTIYF. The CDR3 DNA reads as TGTGCCATCAGTGAAGGACAGTCCGGAAACACCATATATTTT.

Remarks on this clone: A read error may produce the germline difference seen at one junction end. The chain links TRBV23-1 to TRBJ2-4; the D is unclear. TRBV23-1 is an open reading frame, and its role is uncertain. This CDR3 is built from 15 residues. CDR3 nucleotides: TGCGCCAGCAGTCCAAGACCGAATCCACCGCCCGACCGGGACTTC. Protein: CASSPRPNPPPDRDF.

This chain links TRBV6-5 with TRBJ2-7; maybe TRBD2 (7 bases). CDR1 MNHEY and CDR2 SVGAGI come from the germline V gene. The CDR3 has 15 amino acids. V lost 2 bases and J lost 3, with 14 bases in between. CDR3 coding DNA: TGTGCCAGCAGTTACACTGGAGGGGGGGACTACGAGCAGTACTTC. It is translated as CASSYTGGGDYEQYF.